A selection of T cell receptor beta chains follows, all from one sample in a study of identical twins. Using its own MiXCR run on the 5' RACE reads, TCRdb lists one record per CDR3 protein. The sample contains fewer than 900,000 distinct CDR3 sequences, approximately 22% of which appear only once. This sample was shared with a second study, whose subject was T cells expressing NK-cell markers.

Material for sequencing was PBMCs. Every receptor here comes from a woman aged 18-29 years in good health. The CDR3 runs from the conserved cysteine through the conserved F or W. A D gene is named only where the DNA matches it firmly. Clone size appears in some rows only: once, few, many, or a class for an expanded clone.

-	-	TRBV6-2/TRBV6-3	TRBJ1-5	TGTGCCAGCAGTTCGCCGTCTACAGGGAACAATCAGCCCCAGCATTTT	CASSSPSTGNNQPQHF
-	-	TRBV2	TRBJ2-5	TGTGCCAGCGGGACACTTTCCCAAGAGACCCAGTACTTC	CASGTLSQETQYF
few	TRBD2	TRBV20-1	TRBJ2-3	TGCAGTGCTAGACCCCAGCGGGGGGTCTCTAGCACAGATACGCAGTATTTT	CSARPQRGVSSTDTQYF
-	TRBD2	TRBV9	TRBJ2-3	TGTGCCAGCAGCGTAGGTCCTAGCGGGAGTCCGCCTATGGGTACGCAGTATTTT	CASSVGPSGSPPMGTQYF
few	TRBD2	TRBV20-1	TRBJ2-1	TGCTGTGCTAGAGTAGGCGGCGGGGGGGACAATGAGCAGTTCTTC	CCARVGGGGDNEQFF
many	-	TRBV9	TRBJ2-1	TGTGCCAGCAGCGTAGGCGGTCAGTCGGGAGATGAGCAGTTCTTC	CASSVGGQSGDEQFF
few	-	TRBV10-3	TRBJ1-1	TGTGCCATCAGTGACGGCAGGGTCTATTCTGAAGCTTTCTTT	CAISDGRVYSEAFF
-	TRBD2	TRBV20-1	TRBJ2-1	TGCAGTGCCGCTAGAGATCCTAGCGGGAGCGCATACAATGAGCAGTTCTTC	CSAARDPSGSAYNEQFF
few	-	TRBV10-1	TRBJ2-4	TGCGCCAGCAGTGATGGGGGTGCCAAAAACATTCAGTACTTC	CASSDGGAKNIQYF
few	-	TRBV2	TRBJ2-7	TGTGCCAGCAGTAGGACAGGAGCGGGAGAAGACGAGCAGTACTTC	CASSRTGAGEDEQYF
-	TRBD1	TRBV7-9	TRBJ2-5	TGTGCCAGCAGCTGGGACAGGGAGTGGACCCAGTACTTC	CASSWDREWTQYF
-	TRBD1	TRBV5-1	TRBJ1-2	TGCGCCAGCAGCTGGAAGACAGGGGACTATGGCTACACCTTC	CASSWKTGDYGYTF
-	TRBD2	TRBV12-3/TRBV12-4	TRBJ2-1	TGTGCCAGCGCTTATCGGTTACTAGCGGGTCGGCAGTTCTTC	CASAYRLLAGRQFF
-	TRBD2	TRBV20-1	TRBJ2-5	TGCAGTGCTAGGCGGGGGGTTGGGGAGACCCAGTACTTC	CSARRGVGETQYF
-	-	TRBV29-1	TRBJ2-7	TGCAGCGTTGAGGATCCCTACGAGCAGTACTTC	CSVEDPYEQYF
-	TRBD2	TRBV11-2	TRBJ2-3	TGTGCCAGCAGCTTAGTTGACGTCTGGACTAGCGGGAACATACTTGGAGATACGCAGTATTTT	CASSLVDVWTSGNILGDTQYF
-	-	TRBV12-3/TRBV12-4	TRBJ2-7	TGTGCCAGCAGCCCCTCGGGGGGCGCTGTCTACGAGCAGTACTTC	CASSPSGGAVYEQYF
-	-	TRBV20-1	TRBJ2-1	TGCAGTGCTAGGGGGGGGACAGTAGACAATGAGCAGTTCTTC	CSARGGTVDNEQFF
few	-	TRBV2	TRBJ2-1	TGTGCCAGCAGTGAATGGGGGCCAGGGGGGATGAACAATGAGCAGTTCTTC	CASSEWGPGGMNNEQFF
-	-	TRBV9	TRBJ1-2	TGTGCCAGCAGCACCGGACAGCCCTTCTATGGCTACACCTTC	CASSTGQPFYGYTF
few	TRBD2	TRBV29-1	TRBJ2-1	TGCAGCGCCACTGGGACTAGCGCCAATGAGCAGTTCTTC	CSATGTSANEQFF
medium-sized	TRBD1	TRBV3-1	TRBJ2-3	TGTGCCAGCAGCCCGGTCTTCCACAGGGGGCGGGTGGCAGATACGCAGTATTTT	CASSPVFHRGRVADTQYF
-	-	TRBV24-1	TRBJ2-1	TGTGCCACCAGTGATCCGGGAAGGGGATCGAATGAGCAGTTCTTC	CATSDPGRGSNEQFF
-	-	TRBV6-5	TRBJ2-1	TGTGCCAGCAGTTACGGGACTTCATCCGGTGAGCAGTTCTTC	CASSYGTSSGEQFF
-	TRBD2	TRBV7-6	TRBJ2-7	TGTGCCAGCAGCTTAGCGCGGGAGGGGACCTACGAGCAGTACTTC	CASSLAREGTYEQYF
few	-	TRBV20-1	TRBJ2-3	TGCAGTGCGAGGGCCCGTAGAGGGCCAGATACGCAGTATTTT	CSARARRGPDTQYF
-	-	TRBV5-1	TRBJ2-7	TGCGCCAGCAGCTTGGAAGGGGGTCAATACGAGCAGTACTTC	CASSLEGGQYEQYF
-	TRBD1	TRBV20-1	TRBJ1-1	TGCAGTGCTCCCGAACCGGGACAGGAGTACATGAACACTGAAGCTTTCTTT	CSAPEPGQEYMNTEAFF
few	TRBD2	TRBV6-5	TRBJ2-3	TGTGCCAGCAGTTACTTAGCGGGAGCTGGAGATACGCAGTATTTT	CASSYLAGAGDTQYF
-	-	TRBV25-1	TRBJ2-1	TGTGCCAGCAGTGCCTCCGGTACTCAGGGGAATGAGCAGTTCTTC	CASSASGTQGNEQFF
-	-	TRBV15	TRBJ2-7	TGTGCCACCAGCAGAGATAGGGAAACACCACGCGAGCAGTACTTC	CATSRDRETPREQYF
-	TRBD1	TRBV15	TRBJ1-2	TGTGCCACCAGTCGCGGGACAGGCTATTATGGCTACACCTTC	CATSRGTGYYGYTF
many	TRBD1	TRBV29-1	TRBJ1-2	TGCAGCGTCGGGACAGGGCGCTATGGCTACACCTTC	CSVGTGRYGYTF
-	-	TRBV29-1	TRBJ1-3	TGCAGCGTTCGGAAGCTATGGAACGAGAACACCATATATTTT	CSVRKLWNENTIYF
many	-	TRBV4-3	TRBJ2-7	TGTGCCAGCAGCCAAGATAGAGGATACGAGCAGTACTTC	CASSQDRGYEQYF
-	-	TRBV7-9	TRBJ2-7	TGTGCCAGCAGCTTAGCGGAGGTGGTGGCCTACGAGCAGTACTTC	CASSLAEVVAYEQYF
-	TRBD2	TRBV10-2	TRBJ2-3	TGCGCCAGCAGTGCTAGCGGGAGGGCAGATACGCAGTATTTT	CASSASGRADTQYF
-	-	TRBV6-2/TRBV6-3	TRBJ2-2	TGTGCCAGCAGCCCCACGGGCAGGATAGGGGCCGGGGAGCTGTTTTTT	CASSPTGRIGAGELFF
few	-	TRBV27	TRBJ2-7	TGTGCCAGCGGACTTACCCCTCTCGAGCAGTACTTC	CASGLTPLEQYF
-	TRBD2	TRBV3-1	TRBJ2-5	TGTGCCAGCAGCCAATTAAGCGGGGGGGGCGGCGAGACCCAGTACTTC	CASSQLSGGGGETQYF
-	-	TRBV27	TRBJ2-1	TGTGCCAGCACCAAATCGACAGTTTCCAATGAGCAGTTCTTC	CASTKSTVSNEQFF
few	-	TRBV6-1	TRBJ2-3	TGTGCCAGTAAGACCGCCCTTAGCACAGATACTCAGTATTTT	CASKTALSTDTQYF
-	TRBD1	TRBV12-3/TRBV12-4	TRBJ1-5	TGTGCCAGCAGTTCGGGACAGGGTAGCAATCAGCCCCAGCATTTT	CASSSGQGSNQPQHF
many	-	TRBV7-3	TRBJ2-1	TGTGCCAGCAGCACAAACAATGAGCAGTTCTTC	CASSTNNEQFF
few	TRBD2	TRBV25-1	TRBJ2-7	TGTGCCAGCACCGAGCGGGAGGTGGGGTACGAGCAGTACTTC	CASTEREVGYEQYF
-	-	TRBV6-1	TRBJ2-4	TGTGCCAGCAAGGACGTATCGCTCAAAAACATTCAGTACTTC	CASKDVSLKNIQYF
few	-	TRBV5-1	TRBJ2-7	TGCGCCAGCAGTTTGTCAGAGGACCACGAGCAGTACTTC	CASSLSEDHEQYF